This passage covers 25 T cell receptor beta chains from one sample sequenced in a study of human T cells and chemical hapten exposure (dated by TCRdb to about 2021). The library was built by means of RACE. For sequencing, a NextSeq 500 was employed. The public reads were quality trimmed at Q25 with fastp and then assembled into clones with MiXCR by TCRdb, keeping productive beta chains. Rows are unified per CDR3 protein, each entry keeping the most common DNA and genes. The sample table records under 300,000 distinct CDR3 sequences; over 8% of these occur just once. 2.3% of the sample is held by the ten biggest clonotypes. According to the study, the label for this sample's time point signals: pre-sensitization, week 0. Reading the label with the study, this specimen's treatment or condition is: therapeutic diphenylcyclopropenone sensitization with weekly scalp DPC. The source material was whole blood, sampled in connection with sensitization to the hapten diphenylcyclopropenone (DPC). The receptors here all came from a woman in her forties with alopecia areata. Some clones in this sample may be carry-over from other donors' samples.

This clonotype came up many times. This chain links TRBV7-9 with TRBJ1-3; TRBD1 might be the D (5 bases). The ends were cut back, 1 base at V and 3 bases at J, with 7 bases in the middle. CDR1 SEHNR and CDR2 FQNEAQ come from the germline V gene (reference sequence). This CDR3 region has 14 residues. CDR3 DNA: TGTGCCAGCAGCTTAGAAGGGGTTGGAAACACCATATATTTT. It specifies CASSLEGVGNTIYF. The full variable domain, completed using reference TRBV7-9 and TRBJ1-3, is DTGVSQNPRHKITKRGQNVTFRCDPISEHNRLYWYRQTLGQGPEFLTYFQNEAQLEKSRLLSDRFSAERPKGSFSTLEIQRTEQGDSAMYLCASSLEGVGNTIYFGEGSWLTVV.

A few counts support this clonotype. CDR3: CASSPGTAGEAFF. Here the CDR3 DNA reads TGTGCCAGCTCCCCAGGGACAGCGGGGGAAGCTTTCTTT. V gene TRBV18 combines with J gene TRBJ1-1; TRBD1 aligns across 7 bases. V shed 6 bases and J 8 bases; nucleotides not matched to a gene: 9. The CDR3 runs to 13 residues. Germline V gene sequence: CDR1 KGHSH, CDR2 LQKENI.

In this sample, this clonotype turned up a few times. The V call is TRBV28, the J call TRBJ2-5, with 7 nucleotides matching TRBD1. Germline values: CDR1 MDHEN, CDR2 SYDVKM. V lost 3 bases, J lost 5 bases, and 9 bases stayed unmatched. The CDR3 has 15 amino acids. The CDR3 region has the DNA TGTGCCAGCAGTTTCCCAGGGGGTAGGGGTGAGACCCAGTACTTC. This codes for CASSFPGGRGETQYF. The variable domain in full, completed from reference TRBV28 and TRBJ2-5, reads DVKVTQSSRYLVKRTGEKVFLECVQDMDHENMFWYRQDPGLGLRLIYFSYDVKMKEKGDIPEGYSVSREKKERFSLILESASTNQTSMYLCASSFPGGRGETQYFGPGTRLLVL.

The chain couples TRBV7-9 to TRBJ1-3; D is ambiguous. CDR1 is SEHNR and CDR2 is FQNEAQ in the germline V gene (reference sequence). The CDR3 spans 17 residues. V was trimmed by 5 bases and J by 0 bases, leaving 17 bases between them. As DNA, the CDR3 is TGTGCCAGCAGCCGGAGCACGAGGATCAGCTCTGGAAACACCATATATTTT. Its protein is CASSRSTRISSGNTIYF.

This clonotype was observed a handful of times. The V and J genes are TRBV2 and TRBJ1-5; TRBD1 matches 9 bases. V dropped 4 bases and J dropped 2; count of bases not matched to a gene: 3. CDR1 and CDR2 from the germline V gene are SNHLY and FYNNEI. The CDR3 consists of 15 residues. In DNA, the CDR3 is TGTGCCAGCAGTGGGACAGGGGCGGGCAATCAGCCCCAGCATTTT. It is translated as CASSGTGAGNQPQHF.

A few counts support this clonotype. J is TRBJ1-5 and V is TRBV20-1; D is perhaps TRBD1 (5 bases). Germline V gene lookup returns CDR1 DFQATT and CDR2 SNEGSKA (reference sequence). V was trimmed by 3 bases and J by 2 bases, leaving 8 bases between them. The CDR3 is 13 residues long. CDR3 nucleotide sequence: TGCAGTGCTAGTCAACAGGGCAATCAGCCCCAGCATTTT. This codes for CSASQQGNQPQHF.

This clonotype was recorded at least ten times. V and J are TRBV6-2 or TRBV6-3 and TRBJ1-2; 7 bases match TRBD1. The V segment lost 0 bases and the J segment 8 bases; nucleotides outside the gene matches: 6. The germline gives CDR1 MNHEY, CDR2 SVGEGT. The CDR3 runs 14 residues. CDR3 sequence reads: CASSYSRTGQGYTF. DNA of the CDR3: TGTGCCAGCAGTTACTCGAGGACAGGTCAAGGCTACACCTTC.

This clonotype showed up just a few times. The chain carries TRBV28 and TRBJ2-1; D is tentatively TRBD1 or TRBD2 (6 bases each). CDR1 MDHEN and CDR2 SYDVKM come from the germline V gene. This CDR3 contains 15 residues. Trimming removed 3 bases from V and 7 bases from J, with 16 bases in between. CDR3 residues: CASSFLGGSKNEQFF. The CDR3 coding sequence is TGTGCCAGCAGTTTTTTAGGGGGGAGTAAGAATGAGCAGTTCTTC.

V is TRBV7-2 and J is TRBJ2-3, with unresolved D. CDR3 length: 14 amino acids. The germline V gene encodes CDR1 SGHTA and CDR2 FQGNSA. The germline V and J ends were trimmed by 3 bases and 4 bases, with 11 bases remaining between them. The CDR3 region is CASSFASPPDTQYF. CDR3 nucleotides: TGTGCCAGCAGCTTTGCCTCCCCCCCAGATACGCAGTATTTT.

CDR3 sequence: CSARSGDNSPLHF. CDR3 nucleotides: TGCAGTGCTAGATCAGGGGATAATTCACCCCTCCACTTT. V and J are TRBV20-1 and TRBJ1-6; maybe TRBD1 (6 bases). CDR1 is DFQATT and CDR2 is SNEGSKA in the germline V gene (reference sequence). The CDR3 contains 13 residues. V dropped 2 bases and J dropped 5 bases, with 7 bases sitting between them.

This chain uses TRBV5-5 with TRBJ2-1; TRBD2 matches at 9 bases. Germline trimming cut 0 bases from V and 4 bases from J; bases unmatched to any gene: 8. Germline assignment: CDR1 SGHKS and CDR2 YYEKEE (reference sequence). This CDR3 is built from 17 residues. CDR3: CASSLDAAGGFYNEQFF. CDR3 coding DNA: TGTGCCAGCAGCTTGGATGCGGCGGGAGGGTTTTACAATGAGCAGTTCTTC.

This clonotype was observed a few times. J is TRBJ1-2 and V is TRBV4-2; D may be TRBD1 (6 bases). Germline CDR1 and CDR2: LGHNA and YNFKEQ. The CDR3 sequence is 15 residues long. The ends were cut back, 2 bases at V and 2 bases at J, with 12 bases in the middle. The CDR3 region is CASSQSTGSNYGYTF. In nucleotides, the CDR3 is TGTGCCAGCAGCCAAAGTACAGGGTCCAACTATGGCTACACCTTC.

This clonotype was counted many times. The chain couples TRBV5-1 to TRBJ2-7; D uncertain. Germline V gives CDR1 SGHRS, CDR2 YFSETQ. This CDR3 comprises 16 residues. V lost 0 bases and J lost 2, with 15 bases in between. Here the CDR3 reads CASSLEYSSAPYEQYF. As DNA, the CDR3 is TGCGCCAGCAGCTTGGAGTACTCCTCTGCCCCCTACGAGCAGTACTTC.

The CDR3 here is CASSQFKAHEQYF. As DNA, the CDR3 is TGCGCCAGCAGCCAATTCAAAGCCCACGAGCAGTACTTC. The rearrangement uses TRBV4-3 and TRBJ2-7; D remains unclear. Germline V lookup: CDR1 LGHNA, CDR2 YSLEER. Trimming shortened V by 2 bases and J by 5 bases, and 10 bases separated the two germline ends. This CDR3 has 13 amino acids.

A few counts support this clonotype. The CDR3 here is CASAPDSLNEKLFF. The CDR3 DNA follows: TGTGCCAGCGCTCCTGACAGCCTTAATGAAAAACTGTTTTTT. V usage is TRBV7-2 and J usage is TRBJ1-4; a possible D gene is TRBD1 (5 bases). Germline-derived CDR1 and CDR2 are SGHTA and FQGNSA. Deletions cut 8 bases from V and 4 bases from J, with 14 bases between. This CDR3 is 14 amino acids long.

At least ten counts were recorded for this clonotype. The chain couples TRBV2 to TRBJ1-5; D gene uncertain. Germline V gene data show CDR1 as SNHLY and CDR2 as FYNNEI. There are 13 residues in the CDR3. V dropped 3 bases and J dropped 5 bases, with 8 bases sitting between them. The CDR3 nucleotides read TGTGCCAGCAGTGAGTTCGAGGATCAGCCCCAGCATTTT. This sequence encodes CASSEFEDQPQHF. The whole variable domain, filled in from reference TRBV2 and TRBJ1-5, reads EPEVTQTPSHQVTQMGQEVILRCVPISNHLYFYWYRQILGQKVEFLVSFYNNEISEKSEIFDDQFSVERPDGSNFTLKIRSTKLEDSAMYFCASSEFEDQPQHFGDGTRLSIL.

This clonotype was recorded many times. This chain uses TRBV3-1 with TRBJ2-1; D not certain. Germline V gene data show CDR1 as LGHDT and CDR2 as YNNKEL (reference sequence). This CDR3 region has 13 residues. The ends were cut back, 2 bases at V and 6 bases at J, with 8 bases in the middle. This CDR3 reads CASSQIGGNEQFF. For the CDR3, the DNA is TGTGCCAGCAGCCAAATAGGCGGCAATGAGCAGTTCTTC.

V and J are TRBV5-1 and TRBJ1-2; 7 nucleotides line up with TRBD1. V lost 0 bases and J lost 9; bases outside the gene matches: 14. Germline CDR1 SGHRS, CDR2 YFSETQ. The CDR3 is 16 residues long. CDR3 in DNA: TGCGCCAGCAGCTTGGCGGGACAGACCTCCGGAGGAAGCTACACCTTC. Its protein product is CASSLAGQTSGGSYTF.

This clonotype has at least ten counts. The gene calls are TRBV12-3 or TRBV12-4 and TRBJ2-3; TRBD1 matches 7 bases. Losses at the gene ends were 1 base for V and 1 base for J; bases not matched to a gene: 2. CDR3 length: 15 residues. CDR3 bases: TGTGCCAGCAGTTTAGACGGGACAGGCACAGATACGCAGTATTTT. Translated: CASSLDGTGTDTQYF.

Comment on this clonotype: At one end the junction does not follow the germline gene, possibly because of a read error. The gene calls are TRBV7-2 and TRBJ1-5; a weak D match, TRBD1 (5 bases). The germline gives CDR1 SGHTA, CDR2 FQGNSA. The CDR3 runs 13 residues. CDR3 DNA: TGTGCCAGCAGCTTGTTTCAGGGTCAGCCCCGGCATTTT. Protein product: CASSLFQGQPRHF.

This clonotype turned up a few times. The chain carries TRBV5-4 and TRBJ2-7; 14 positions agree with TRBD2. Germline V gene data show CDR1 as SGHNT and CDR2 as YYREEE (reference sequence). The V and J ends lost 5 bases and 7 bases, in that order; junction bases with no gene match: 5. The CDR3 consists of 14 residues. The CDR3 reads CASRQGLAGAEQYF. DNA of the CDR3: TGTGCCAGCAGACAGGGACTAGCGGGAGCTGAGCAGTACTTC.

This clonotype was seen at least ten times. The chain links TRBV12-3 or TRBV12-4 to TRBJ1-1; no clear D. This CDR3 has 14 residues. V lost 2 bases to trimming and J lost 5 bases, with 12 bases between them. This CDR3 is CASSLSVGRTEAFF. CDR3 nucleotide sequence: TGTGCCAGCAGTTTATCCGTAGGGAGGACTGAAGCTTTCTTT.

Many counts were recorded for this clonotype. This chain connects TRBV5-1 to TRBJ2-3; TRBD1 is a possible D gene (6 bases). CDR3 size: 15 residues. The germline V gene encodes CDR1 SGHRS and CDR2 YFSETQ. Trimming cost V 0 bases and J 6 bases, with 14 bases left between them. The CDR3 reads CASSLEKGDSDTQYF. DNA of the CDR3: TGCGCCAGCAGCTTGGAAAAGGGGGATTCGGATACGCAGTATTTT.

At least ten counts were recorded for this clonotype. The CDR3 nucleotides are TGTGCCAGCGGACCTAGAAACACCGGGGAGCTGTTTTTT. It is translated as CASGPRNTGELFF. V gene TRBV25-1 combines with J gene TRBJ2-2; D not certain. V lost 8 bases and J 2 bases, leaving 9 bases between the germline ends. In germline, CDR1 is MGHDK, CDR2 SYGVNS. There are 13 residues in the CDR3. The full variable domain, completed using reference TRBV25-1 and TRBJ2-2, is EADIYQTPRYLVIGTGKKITLECSQTMGHDKMYWYQQDPGMELHLIHYSYGVNSTEKGDLSSESTVSRIRTEHFPLTLESARPSHTSQYLCASGPRNTGELFFGEGSRLTVL.

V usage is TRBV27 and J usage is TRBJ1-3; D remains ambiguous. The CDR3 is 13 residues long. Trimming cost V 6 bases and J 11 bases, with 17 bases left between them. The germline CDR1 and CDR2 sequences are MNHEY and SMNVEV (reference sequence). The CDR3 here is CASSLGEGDPIYF. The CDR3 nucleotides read TGTGCCAGCAGCCTAGGAGAAGGAGACCCCATATATTTT.